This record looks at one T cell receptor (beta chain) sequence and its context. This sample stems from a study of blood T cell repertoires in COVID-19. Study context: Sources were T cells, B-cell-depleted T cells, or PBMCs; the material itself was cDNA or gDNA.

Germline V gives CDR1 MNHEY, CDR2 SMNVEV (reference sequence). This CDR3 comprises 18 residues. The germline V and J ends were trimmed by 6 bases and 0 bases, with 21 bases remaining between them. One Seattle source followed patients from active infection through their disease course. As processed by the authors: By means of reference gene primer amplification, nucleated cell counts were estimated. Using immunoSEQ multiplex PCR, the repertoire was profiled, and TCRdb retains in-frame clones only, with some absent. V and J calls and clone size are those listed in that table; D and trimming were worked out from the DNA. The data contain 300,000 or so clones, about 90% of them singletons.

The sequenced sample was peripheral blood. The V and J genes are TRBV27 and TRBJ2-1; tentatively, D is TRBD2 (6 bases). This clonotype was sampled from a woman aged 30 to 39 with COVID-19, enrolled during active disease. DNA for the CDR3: TGTGCCAGCAGCCCGGGACTGTTAAGCTTTAGCTCCTACAATGAGCAGTTCTTC. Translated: CASSPGLLSFSSYNEQFF.